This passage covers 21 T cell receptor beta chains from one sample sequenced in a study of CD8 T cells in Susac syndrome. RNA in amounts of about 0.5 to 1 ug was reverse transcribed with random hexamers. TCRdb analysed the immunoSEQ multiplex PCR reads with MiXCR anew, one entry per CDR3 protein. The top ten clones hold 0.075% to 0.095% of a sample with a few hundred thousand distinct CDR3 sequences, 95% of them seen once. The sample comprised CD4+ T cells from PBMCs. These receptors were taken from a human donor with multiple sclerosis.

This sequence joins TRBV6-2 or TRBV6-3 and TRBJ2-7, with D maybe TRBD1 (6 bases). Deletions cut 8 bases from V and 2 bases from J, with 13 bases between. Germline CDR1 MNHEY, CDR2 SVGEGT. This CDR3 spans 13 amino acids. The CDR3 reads CASDNRVAYEQYF. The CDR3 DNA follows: TGTGCCAGCGACAACAGGGTGGCCTACGAGCAGTACTTC.

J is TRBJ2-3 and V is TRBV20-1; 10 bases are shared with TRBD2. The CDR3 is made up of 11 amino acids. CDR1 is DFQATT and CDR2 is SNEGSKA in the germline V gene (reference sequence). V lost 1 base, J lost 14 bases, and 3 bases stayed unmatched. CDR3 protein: CSARGLAGVYF. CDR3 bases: TGCAGTGCTAGAGGGCTAGCGGGAGTGTATTTT.

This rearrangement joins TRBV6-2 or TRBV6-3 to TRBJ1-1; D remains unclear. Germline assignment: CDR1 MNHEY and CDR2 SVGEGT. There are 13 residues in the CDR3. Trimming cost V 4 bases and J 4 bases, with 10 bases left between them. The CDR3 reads CASSSGPGTEAFF. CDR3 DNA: TGTGCCAGCAGTTCTGGGCCCGGCACTGAAGCTTTCTTT.

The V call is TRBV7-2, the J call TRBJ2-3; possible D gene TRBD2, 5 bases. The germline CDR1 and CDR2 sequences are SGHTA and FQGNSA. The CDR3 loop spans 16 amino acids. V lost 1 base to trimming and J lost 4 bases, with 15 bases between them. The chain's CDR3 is CASSLVSGPPPDTQYF. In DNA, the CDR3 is TGTGCCAGCAGCTTAGTAAGCGGCCCCCCACCAGATACGCAGTATTTT.

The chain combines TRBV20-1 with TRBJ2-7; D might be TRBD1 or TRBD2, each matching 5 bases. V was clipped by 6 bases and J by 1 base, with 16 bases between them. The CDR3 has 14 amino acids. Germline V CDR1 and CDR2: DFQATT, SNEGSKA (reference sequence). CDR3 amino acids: CSAARESRSYEQYF. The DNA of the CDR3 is TGCAGTGCGGCCAGGGAGTCACGGTCCTACGAGCAGTACTTC.

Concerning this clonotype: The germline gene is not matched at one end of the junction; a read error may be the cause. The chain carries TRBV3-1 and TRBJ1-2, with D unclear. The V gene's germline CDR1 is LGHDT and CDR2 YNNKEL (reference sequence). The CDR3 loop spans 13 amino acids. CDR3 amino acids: CASSQGLLMAERF. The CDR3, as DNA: TGTGCCAGCAGCCAAGGCCTTTTGATGGCAGAACGCTTC.

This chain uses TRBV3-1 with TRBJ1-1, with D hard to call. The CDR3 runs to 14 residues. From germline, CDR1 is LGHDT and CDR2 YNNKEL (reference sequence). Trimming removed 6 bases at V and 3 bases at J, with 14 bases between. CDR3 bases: TGTGCCAGCAGTCCAGCGGTTTTCTACACTGAAGCTTTCTTT. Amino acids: CASSPAVFYTEAFF.

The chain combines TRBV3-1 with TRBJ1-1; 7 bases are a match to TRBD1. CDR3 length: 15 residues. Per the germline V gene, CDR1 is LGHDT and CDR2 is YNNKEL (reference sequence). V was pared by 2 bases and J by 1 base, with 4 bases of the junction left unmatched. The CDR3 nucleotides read TGTGCCAGCAGCCAATCCCGGACAGGGAACACTGAAGCTTTCTTT. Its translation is CASSQSRTGNTEAFF.

CDR3 protein: CSVEGPGQGSQQYF. For the CDR3, the DNA is TGCAGCGTTGAAGGCCCGGGACAGGGGAGTCAGCAGTACTTC. The J gene is TRBJ2-7, the V gene TRBV29-1; TRBD1 matches 10 bases. In germline, CDR1 is SQVTM, CDR2 ANQGSEA. J gave up 8 bases and V 1 base, and 8 bases lay outside the gene matches. The CDR3 totals 14 residues.

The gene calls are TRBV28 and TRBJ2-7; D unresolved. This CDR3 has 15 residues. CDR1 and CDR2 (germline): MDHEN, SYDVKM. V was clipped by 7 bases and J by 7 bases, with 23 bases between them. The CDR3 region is CASTHRPTGLGEQYF. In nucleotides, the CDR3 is TGTGCCAGCACCCACCGCCCCACGGGTTTGGGGGAGCAGTACTTC.

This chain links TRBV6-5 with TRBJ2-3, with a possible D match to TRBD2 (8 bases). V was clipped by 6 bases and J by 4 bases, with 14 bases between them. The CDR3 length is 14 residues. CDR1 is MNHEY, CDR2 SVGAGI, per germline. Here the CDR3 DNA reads TGTGCCAGCAGACGGGAGGGGGCCTCAGATACGCAGTATTTT. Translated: CASRREGASDTQYF.

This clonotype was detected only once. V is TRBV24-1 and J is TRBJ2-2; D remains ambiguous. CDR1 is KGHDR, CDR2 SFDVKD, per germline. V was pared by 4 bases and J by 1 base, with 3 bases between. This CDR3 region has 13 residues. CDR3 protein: CATSDWNTGELFF. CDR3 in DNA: TGTGCCACCAGTGACTGGAACACCGGGGAGCTGTTTTTT.

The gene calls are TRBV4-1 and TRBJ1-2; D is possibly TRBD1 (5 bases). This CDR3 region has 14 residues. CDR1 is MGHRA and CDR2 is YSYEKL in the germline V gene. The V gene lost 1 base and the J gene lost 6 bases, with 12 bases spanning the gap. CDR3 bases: TGCGCCAGCAGCCAAGGGGGGGTTCGGGATGGCTACACCTTC. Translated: CASSQGGVRDGYTF.

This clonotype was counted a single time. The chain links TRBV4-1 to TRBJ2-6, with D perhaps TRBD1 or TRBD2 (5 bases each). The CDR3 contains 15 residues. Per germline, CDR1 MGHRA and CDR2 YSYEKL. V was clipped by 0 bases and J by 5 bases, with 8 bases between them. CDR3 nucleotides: TGCGCCAGCAGCCAAGATGGGGGTTGGGCCAACGTCCTGACTTTC. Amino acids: CASSQDGGWANVLTF.

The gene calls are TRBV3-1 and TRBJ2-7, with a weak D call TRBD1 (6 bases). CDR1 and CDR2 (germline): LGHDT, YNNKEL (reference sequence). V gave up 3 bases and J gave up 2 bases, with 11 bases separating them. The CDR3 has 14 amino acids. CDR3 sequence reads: CASSQRTAAYEQYF. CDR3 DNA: TGTGCCAGCAGCCAGAGGACAGCAGCCTACGAGCAGTACTTC.

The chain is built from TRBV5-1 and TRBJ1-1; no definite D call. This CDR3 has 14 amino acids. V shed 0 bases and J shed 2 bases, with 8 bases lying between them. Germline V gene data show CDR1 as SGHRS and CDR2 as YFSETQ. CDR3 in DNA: TGCGCCAGCAGCTTGGGGCTGATCAACACTGAAGCTTTCTTT. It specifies CASSLGLINTEAFF.

This CDR3 reads CASSLQEGTPYGYTF. The DNA for the CDR3 is TGCGCCAGCAGCTTGCAGGAGGGGACACCTTATGGCTACACCTTC. This sequence joins TRBV5-1 and TRBJ1-2; possible D gene TRBD1, 6 bases. Germline values: CDR1 SGHRS, CDR2 YFSETQ. This CDR3 is 15 amino acids long. The ends were cut back, 1 base at V and 5 bases at J, with 15 bases in the middle. Full variable domain (missing parts from reference TRBV5-1 and TRBJ1-2): KAGVTQTPRYLIKTRGQQVTLSCSPISGHRSVSWYQQTPGQGLQFLFEYFSETQRNKGNFPGRFSGRQFSNSRSEMNVSTLELGDSALYLCASSLQEGTPYGYTFGSGTRLTVV.

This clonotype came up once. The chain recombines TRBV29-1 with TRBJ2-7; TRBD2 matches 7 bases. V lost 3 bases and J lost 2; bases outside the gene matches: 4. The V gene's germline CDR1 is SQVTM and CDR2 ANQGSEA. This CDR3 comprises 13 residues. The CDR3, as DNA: TGCAGCGTTGATGCTAGCGGCCCCTACGAGCAGTACTTC. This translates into CSVDASGPYEQYF.

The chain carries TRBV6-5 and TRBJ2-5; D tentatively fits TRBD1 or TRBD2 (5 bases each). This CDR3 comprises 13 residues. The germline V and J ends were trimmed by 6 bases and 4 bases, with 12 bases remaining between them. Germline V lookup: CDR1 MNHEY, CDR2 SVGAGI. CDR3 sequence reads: CASRGTSGETQYF. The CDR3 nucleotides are TGTGCCAGCAGAGGGACCTCGGGAGAGACCCAGTACTTC.

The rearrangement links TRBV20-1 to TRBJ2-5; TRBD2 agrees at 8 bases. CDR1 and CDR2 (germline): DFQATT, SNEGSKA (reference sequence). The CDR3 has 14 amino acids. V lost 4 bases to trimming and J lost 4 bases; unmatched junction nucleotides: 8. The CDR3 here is CSAKPGTRRETQYF. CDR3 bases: TGCAGTGCTAAACCCGGGACTAGGCGAGAGACCCAGTACTTC.

The CDR3 coding sequence is TGTGCCAGCAGTGGCCGGGACAGGGTGGCCTATGGCTACACCTTC. It codes for CASSGRDRVAYGYTF. The rearrangement links TRBV6-5 to TRBJ1-2, with 9 bases that match TRBD1. The CDR3 contains 15 residues. Germline CDR1 MNHEY, CDR2 SVGAGI. The V gene end was trimmed by 5 bases and the J gene end by 4 bases; junction bases not matched to a gene: 8.